What follows is one T cell receptor beta chain and its context. Its matching antigen is unknown. V was clipped by 10 bases and J by 6 bases, with 12 bases between them. The CDR3 length is 11 residues. The germline CDR1 and CDR2 sequences are MDHEN and SYDVKM. The data derive from a study of cytomegalovirus exposure and HLA in healthy donors. 13 Jbeta primers and 60 Vbeta primers were used for the PCR. Using immunoSEQ multiplex PCR, the repertoire was profiled, and TCRdb retains in-frame clones only, with some absent. This sample yields 110,000 to 150,000 clones, of which around 80% are seen a single time; around 9.7% belongs to the top ten. General observations from the study: Follow-up analysis later connected one missense variant in DCLRE1C with trimming of TCR beta V- and J-genes. Cytomegalovirus-associated status was assigned to more than 150 TCR beta chains.

This rearrangement joins TRBV28 to TRBJ1-2; perhaps TRBD1 as D (5 bases). Material: PBMCs. The clonotype originates from a woman aged 55-69 years in good health and CMV-seropositive. The CDR3 nucleotides read TGTGCCATCCTGGGGGGAAATGGCTACACCTTC. This codes for CAILGGNGYTF.